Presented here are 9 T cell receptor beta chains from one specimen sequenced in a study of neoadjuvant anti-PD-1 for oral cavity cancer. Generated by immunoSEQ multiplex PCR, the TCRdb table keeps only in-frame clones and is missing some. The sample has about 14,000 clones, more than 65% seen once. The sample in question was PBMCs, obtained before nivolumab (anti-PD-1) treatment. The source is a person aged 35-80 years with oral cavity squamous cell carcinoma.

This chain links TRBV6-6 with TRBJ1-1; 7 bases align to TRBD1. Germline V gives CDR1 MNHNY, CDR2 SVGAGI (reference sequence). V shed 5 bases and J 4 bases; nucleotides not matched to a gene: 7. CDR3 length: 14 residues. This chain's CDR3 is CASSPGTVGTEAFF. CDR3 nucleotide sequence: TGTGCCAGCAGTCCCGGGACAGTGGGCACTGAAGCTTTCTTT.

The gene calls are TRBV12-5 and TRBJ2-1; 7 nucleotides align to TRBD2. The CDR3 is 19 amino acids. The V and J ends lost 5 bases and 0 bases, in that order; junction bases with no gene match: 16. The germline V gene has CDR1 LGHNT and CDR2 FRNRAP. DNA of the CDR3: TGTGCTAGTGGTACAACGACACAATTGCTAGCGGACTCCTACAATGAGCAGTTCTTC. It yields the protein CASGTTTQLLADSYNEQFF.

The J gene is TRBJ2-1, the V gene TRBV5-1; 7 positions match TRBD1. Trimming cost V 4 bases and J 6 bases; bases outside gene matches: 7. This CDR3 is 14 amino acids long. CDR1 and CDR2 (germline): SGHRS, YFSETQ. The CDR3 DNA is TGCGCCAGCAGCGAGCTCGGGACAGCCAATGAGCAGTTCTTC. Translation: CASSELGTANEQFF.

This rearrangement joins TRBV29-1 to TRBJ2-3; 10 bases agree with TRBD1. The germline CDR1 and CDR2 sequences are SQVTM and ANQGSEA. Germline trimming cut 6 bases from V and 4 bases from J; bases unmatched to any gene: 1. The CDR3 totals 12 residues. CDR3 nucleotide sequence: TGCAGCGTCGGGACAGGGGCAGATACGCAGTATTTT. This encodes CSVGTGADTQYF.

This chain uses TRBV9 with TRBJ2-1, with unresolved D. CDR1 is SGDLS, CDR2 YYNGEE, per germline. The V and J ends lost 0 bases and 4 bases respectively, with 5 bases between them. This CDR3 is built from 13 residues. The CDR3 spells CASSVESYNEQFF. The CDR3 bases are TGTGCCAGCAGCGTAGAGAGTTACAATGAGCAGTTCTTC.

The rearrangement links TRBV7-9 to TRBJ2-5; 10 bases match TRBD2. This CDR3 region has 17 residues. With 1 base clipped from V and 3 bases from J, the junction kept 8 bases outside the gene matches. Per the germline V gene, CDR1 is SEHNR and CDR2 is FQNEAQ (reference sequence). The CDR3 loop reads CASSLGSGLAREETQYF. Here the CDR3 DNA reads TGTGCCAGCAGCTTAGGCTCGGGACTAGCGAGAGAAGAGACCCAGTACTTC.

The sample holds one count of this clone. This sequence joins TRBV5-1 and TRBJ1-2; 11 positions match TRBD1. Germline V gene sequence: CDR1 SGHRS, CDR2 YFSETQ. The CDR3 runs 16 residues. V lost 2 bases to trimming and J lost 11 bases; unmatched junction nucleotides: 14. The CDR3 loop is CASSLDPGQGVLRYTF. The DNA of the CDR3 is TGCGCCAGCAGCTTAGATCCGGGACAGGGGGTACTTCGATACACCTTC.

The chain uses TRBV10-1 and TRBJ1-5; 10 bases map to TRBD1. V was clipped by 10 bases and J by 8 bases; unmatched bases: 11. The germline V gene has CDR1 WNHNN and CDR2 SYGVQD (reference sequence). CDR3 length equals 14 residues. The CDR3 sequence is CATKRQGAMEPQHF. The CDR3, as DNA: TGCGCCACCAAAAGACAGGGGGCTATGGAGCCCCAGCATTTT.

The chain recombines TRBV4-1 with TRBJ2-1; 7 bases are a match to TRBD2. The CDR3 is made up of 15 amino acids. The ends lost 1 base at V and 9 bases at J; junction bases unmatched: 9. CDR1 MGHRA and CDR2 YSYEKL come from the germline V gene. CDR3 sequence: CASSQAPVPGGEQFF. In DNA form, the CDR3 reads TGCGCCAGCAGCCAAGCACCGGTGCCGGGGGGTGAGCAGTTCTTC.